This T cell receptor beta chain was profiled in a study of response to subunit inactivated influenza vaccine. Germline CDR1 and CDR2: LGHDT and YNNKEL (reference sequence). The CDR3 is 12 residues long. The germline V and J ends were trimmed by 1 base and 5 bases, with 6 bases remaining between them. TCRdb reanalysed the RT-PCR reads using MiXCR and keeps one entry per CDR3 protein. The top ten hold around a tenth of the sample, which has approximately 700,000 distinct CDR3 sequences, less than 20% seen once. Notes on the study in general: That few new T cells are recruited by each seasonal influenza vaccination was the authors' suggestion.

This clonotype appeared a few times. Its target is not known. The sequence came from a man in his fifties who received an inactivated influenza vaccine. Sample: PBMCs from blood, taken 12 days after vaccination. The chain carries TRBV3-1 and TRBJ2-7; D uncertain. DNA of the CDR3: TGTGCCAGCAGCCAAGTGGGTCACGAGCAGTACTTC. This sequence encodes CASSQVGHEQYF.